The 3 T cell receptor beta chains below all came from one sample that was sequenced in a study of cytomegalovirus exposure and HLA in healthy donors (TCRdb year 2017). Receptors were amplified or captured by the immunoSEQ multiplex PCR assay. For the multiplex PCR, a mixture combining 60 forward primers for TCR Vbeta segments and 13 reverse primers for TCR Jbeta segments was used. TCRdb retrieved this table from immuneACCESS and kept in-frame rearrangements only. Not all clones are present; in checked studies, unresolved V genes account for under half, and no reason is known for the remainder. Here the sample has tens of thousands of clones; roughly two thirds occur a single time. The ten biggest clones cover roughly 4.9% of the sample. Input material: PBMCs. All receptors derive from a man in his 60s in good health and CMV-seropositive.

CDR3: CASSRRRGGTGRGTDTQYF. The CDR3 DNA reads as TGTGCCAGCAGCCGTCGCCGGGGGGGTACCGGGAGGGGCACAGATACGCAGTATTTT. The J gene is TRBJ2-3, the V gene TRBV5-6, with 8 bases fitting TRBD2. Per the germline V gene, CDR1 is SGHDT and CDR2 is YYEEEE. V was clipped by 4 bases and J by 1 base; unmatched bases: 17. The CDR3 spans 19 residues.

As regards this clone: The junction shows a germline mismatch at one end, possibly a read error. In DNA, the CDR3 is TGTTCCAGCAGCCCAGGCCAGAATGAGCAGTTCTTC. Translation gives CSSSPGQNEQFF. The V call is TRBV7-9, the J call TRBJ2-1, with unresolved D. This CDR3 spans 12 amino acids. Germline loops: CDR1 SEHNR, CDR2 FQNEAQ (reference sequence).

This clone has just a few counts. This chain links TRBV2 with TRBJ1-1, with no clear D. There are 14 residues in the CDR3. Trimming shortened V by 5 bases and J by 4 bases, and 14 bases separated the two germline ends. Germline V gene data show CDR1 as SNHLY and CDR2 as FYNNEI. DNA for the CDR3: TGTGCCAGCAGTACGCTGGAGATTACCACTGAAGCTTTCTTT. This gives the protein CASSTLEITTEAFF.